The 21 T cell receptor beta chains in this list originate from one sample, sequenced in a study of shared clonotypes between healthy human individuals. Repertoires were generated with immunoSEQ multiplex PCR, while TCRdb's copy carries only in-frame clones and drops some. The repertoire holds over a million clones, with 70% to 80% as singletons. The sample was memory CD4+ T cells from PBMCs. The sample's subset: CD45RA-negative fraction. The receptors stem from a man between 18 and 35 years old in good health. Some clones in this sample may be carry-over from other donors' samples.

This clone was seen at least ten times. The chain uses TRBV5-5 and TRBJ2-7; D call uncertain. CDR3 length: 12 amino acids. V gave up 2 bases and J gave up 3 bases, with 6 bases separating them. The germline CDR1 and CDR2 sequences are SGHKS and YYEKEE (reference sequence). The CDR3, as DNA: TGTGCCAGCAGCTTACCGAGCTACGAGCAGTACTTC. It yields the protein CASSLPSYEQYF.

J is TRBJ2-5 and V is TRBV11-3, with TRBD1 matching over 9 bases. From germline, CDR1 is SGHNT and CDR2 YENEEA. The CDR3 totals 13 residues. J was trimmed by 5 bases and V by 5 bases; bases with no gene match: 3. This CDR3 reads CASSRGQGETQYF. In DNA, the CDR3 is TGTGCCAGCAGCCGCGGACAGGGGGAGACCCAGTACTTC.

This clone appeared a few times. Other DNA sequences in this specimen translate into the identical CDR3. The V call is TRBV5-1, the J call TRBJ2-7; D is unclear. CDR1 is SGHRS, CDR2 YFSETQ, per germline. CDR3 length: 14 residues. The V gene lost 0 bases and the J gene lost 3 bases, with 10 bases spanning the gap. CDR3 nucleotide sequence: TGCGCCAGCAGCTTGGCGGTCGGAAACTACGAGCAGTACTTC. Translating it yields CASSLAVGNYEQYF. Full variable domain (rest looked up from reference TRBV5-1 and TRBJ2-7): KAGVTQTPRYLIKTRGQQVTLSCSPISGHRSVSWYQQTPGQGLQFLFEYFSETQRNKGNFPGRFSGRQFSNSRSEMNVSTLELGDSALYLCASSLAVGNYEQYFGPGTRLTVT.

The genes are TRBV7-2 and TRBJ1-3, with D perhaps matching TRBD1 (6 bases). CDR1 and CDR2 from the germline V gene are SGHTA and FQGNSA. The V and J ends lost 5 bases and 1 base respectively, with 9 bases between them. The CDR3 totals 14 residues. DNA for the CDR3: TGTGCCAGCAGCCTTGACAGGTCTGGAAACACCATATATTTT. It translates to CASSLDRSGNTIYF.

The chain carries TRBV15 and TRBJ2-7; D not certain. Germline V gene lookup returns CDR1 LNHNV and CDR2 YYDKDF (reference sequence). V lost 0 bases, J lost 2 bases, and 5 bases lay in between. This CDR3 contains 13 residues. The CDR3 region is CATSRDPTYEQYF. DNA of the CDR3: TGTGCCACCAGCAGAGACCCCACCTACGAGCAGTACTTC.

The sample holds one count of this clone. The chain couples TRBV9 to TRBJ2-1, with unresolved D. CDR3 length equals 12 residues. Germline values: CDR1 SGDLS, CDR2 YYNGEE. The V end was cut by 0 bases, the J end by 16 bases, with 14 bases between. The CDR3: CASSVEAEPPFF. Written as DNA, the CDR3 is TGTGCCAGCAGCGTAGAGGCGGAGCCCCCATTCTTC.

Many counts were recorded for this clone. Other DNA sequences from this sample encode an identical CDR3 as well. The V call is TRBV29-1, the J call TRBJ2-3; no clear D. Germline V gives CDR1 SQVTM, CDR2 ANQGSEA. The V end was cut by 3 bases, the J end by 2 bases, with 0 bases between. The CDR3 extends over 10 amino acids. The CDR3 region has the DNA TGCAGCGTTGACACAGATACGCAGTATTTT. Encoded protein: CSVDTDTQYF.

The rearrangement uses TRBV27 and TRBJ2-3, with D perhaps matching TRBD2 (7 bases). V lost 6 bases, J lost 1 base, and 23 bases lay in between. The CDR3 covers 18 residues. Germline lookup yields CDR1 MNHEY and CDR2 SMNVEV (reference sequence). The CDR3 DNA reads TGTGCCAGCAGAGTTTTCGGTCGGGGGGCAGGGGGCACAGATACGCAGTATTTT. This sequence encodes CASRVFGRGAGGTDTQYF.

The V and J genes are TRBV9 and TRBJ1-1; the D is unclear. Between the trimmed V and J ends, which lost 2 bases and 2 bases, there was a span of 13 bases. This CDR3 is 15 amino acids long. Germline CDR1 and CDR2: SGDLS and YYNGEE. In DNA form, the CDR3 reads TGTGCCAGCAGCGTCTCCGGCCAGATCAACACTGAAGCTTTCTTT. The encoded protein is CASSVSGQINTEAFF.

This clone was seen a handful of times. The chain has TRBV4-2 and TRBJ2-7; D unresolved. The germline V gene has CDR1 LGHNA and CDR2 YNFKEQ. This CDR3 is 16 amino acids long. Deletions cut 0 bases from V and 5 bases from J, with 17 bases between. DNA of the CDR3: TGTGCCAGCAGCCAAGATCCTCGCGCCACGCCCCACGAGCAGTACTTC. Protein: CASSQDPRATPHEQYF.

This clone was counted a few times. The gene calls are TRBV5-1 and TRBJ2-1; the D gene could be TRBD1 or TRBD2 (5 bases each). There are 12 residues in the CDR3. Germline-derived CDR1 and CDR2 are SGHRS and YFSETQ. Trimming removed 4 bases from V and 13 bases from J, with 15 bases in between. This CDR3 reads CASSGDAPSQFF. The CDR3 DNA reads TGCGCCAGCAGCGGGGACGCACCATCCCAGTTCTTC.

This clone was recorded only once. V is TRBV4-1 and J is TRBJ2-4, with a weak D call TRBD1 (5 bases). Germline CDR1 reads MGHRA; CDR2 reads YSYEKL. This CDR3 contains 16 residues. Trimming took 2 bases from V and 3 from J, leaving 14 bases between them. CDR3 DNA: TGCGCCAGCAGCCAATTCAACGATAGGGGCAAAAACATTCAGTACTTC. Its translation is CASSQFNDRGKNIQYF.

The chain couples TRBV7-9 to TRBJ2-7; D is ambiguous. Trimming took off 6 bases at V and 2 bases at J, with 17 bases between the two ends. The CDR3 is 15 amino acids. The germline V gene encodes CDR1 SEHNR and CDR2 FQNEAQ (reference sequence). DNA for the CDR3: TGTGCCAGCAGTTCCTTTTTAGGGAATCCCTACGAGCAGTACTTC. Protein sequence: CASSSFLGNPYEQYF.

CDR3 sequence (DNA): TGTGCCAGCAAGGAGGGATCGACCTCCTCCTACGAGCAGTACTTC. Its protein is CASKEGSTSSYEQYF. The chain employs TRBV28 and TRBJ2-7; weak D call: TRBD2 (6 bases). In germline, CDR1 is MDHEN, CDR2 SYDVKM. Trimming cost V 7 bases and J 0 bases, with 16 bases left between them. The CDR3 runs to 15 residues. Complete variable domain (other parts from reference TRBV28 and TRBJ2-7): DVKVTQSSRYLVKRTGEKVFLECVQDMDHENMFWYRQDPGLGLRLIYFSYDVKMKEKGDIPEGYSVSREKKERFSLILESASTNQTSMYLCASKEGSTSSYEQYFGPGTRLTVT.

With respect to this clone: Other DNA sequences in this sample translate to the same CDR3. The rearrangement links TRBV18 to TRBJ2-7; D is uncertain. CDR1 is KGHSH and CDR2 is LQKENI in the germline V gene. This CDR3 is 12 amino acids long. V was trimmed by 3 bases and J by 1 base, leaving 4 bases between them. The CDR3: CASSPDSYEQYF. The CDR3, as DNA: TGTGCCAGCTCACCGGATTCCTACGAGCAGTACTTC.

Remarks on this clone: Other nucleotide sequences in the sample specify the same CDR3. This chain joins TRBV5-1 and TRBJ2-3, with D possibly being TRBD1 (6 bases). Germline CDR1 SGHRS, CDR2 YFSETQ. This CDR3 contains 14 residues. V lost 1 base to trimming and J lost 3 bases, with 9 bases between them. The CDR3 sequence: CASSLLTGTDTQYF. The CDR3 DNA reads TGCGCCAGCAGCTTGTTAACAGGGACAGATACGCAGTATTTT.

This clone appeared once. The genes are TRBV28 and TRBJ2-3; possible D gene TRBD2, 6 bases. This CDR3 has 16 residues. Germline values: CDR1 MDHEN, CDR2 SYDVKM. V was pared by 1 base and J by 9 bases, with 20 bases between. CDR3 nucleotide sequence: TGTGCCAGCAGTTTATCTCATTGGGCGGGGCCCGTCACGCAGTATTTT. The encoded protein is CASSLSHWAGPVTQYF.

The V gene is TRBV10-2, the J gene TRBJ2-6; D not certain. The CDR3 loop spans 15 amino acids. Per the germline V gene, CDR1 is WSHSY and CDR2 is SAAADI. The V and J ends lost 10 bases and 4 bases respectively, with 17 bases between them. DNA of the CDR3: TGCGCCACCCAATCACCCCTCTTAGGGGCCAACGTCCTGACTTTC. Translation gives CATQSPLLGANVLTF.

The chain has TRBV29-1 and TRBJ2-2, with 7 bases fitting TRBD1. The CDR3 loop spans 17 amino acids. The V gene's germline CDR1 is SQVTM and CDR2 ANQGSEA. V dropped 5 bases and J dropped 7; count of bases not matched to a gene: 19. The CDR3 sequence: CSVPRGRGLASIGELFF. In DNA form, the CDR3 reads TGCAGCGTTCCACGGGGAAGGGGGCTAGCTTCGATCGGGGAGCTGTTTTTT.

This clone was detected many times. The chain links TRBV29-1 to TRBJ1-1, with D unresolved. V lost 8 bases to trimming and J lost 7 bases, with 17 bases between them. Germline-derived CDR1 and CDR2 are SQVTM and ANQGSEA. The CDR3 length is 12 residues. CDR3 in amino acids: CSHSSQASEAFF. Here the CDR3 DNA reads TGCAGCCATTCGTCGCAGGCAAGTGAAGCTTTCTTT.

This chain connects TRBV6-1 to TRBJ2-6; 9 bases map to TRBD1. The ends lost 3 bases at V and 0 bases at J; junction bases unmatched: 12. This CDR3 is 20 amino acids long. Germline V gene sequence: CDR1 MNHNS, CDR2 SASEGT. CDR3 region: CASSDRNRGQSPSGANVLTF. The CDR3 bases are TGTGCCAGCAGTGACCGAAACAGGGGGCAGAGTCCCTCTGGGGCCAACGTCCTGACTTTC.